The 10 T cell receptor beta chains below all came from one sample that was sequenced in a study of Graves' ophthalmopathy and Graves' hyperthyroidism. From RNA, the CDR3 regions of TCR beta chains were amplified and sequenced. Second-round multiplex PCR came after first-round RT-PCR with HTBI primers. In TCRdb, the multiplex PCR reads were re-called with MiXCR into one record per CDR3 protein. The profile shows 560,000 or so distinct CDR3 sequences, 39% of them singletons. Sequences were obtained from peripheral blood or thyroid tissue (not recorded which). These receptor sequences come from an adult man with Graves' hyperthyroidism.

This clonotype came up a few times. The chain's CDR3 is CASSQRTGWTASYEQYF. The CDR3 DNA sequence: TGTGCCAGCAGCCAAAGGACCGGTTGGACAGCCTCCTACGAGCAGTACTTC. V gene TRBV2 combines with J gene TRBJ2-7; possible D gene TRBD1, 6 bases. The CDR3 runs 17 residues. Trimming took 6 bases from V and 0 from J, leaving 21 bases between them. Per germline, CDR1 SNHLY and CDR2 FYNNEI.

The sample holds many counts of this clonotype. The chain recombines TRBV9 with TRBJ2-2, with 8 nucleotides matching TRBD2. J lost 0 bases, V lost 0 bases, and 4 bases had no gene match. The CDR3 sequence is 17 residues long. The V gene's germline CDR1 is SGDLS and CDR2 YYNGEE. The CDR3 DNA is TGTGCCAGCAGCGTAGAACGGGAGGGTCCGAACACCGGGGAGCTGTTTTTT. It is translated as CASSVEREGPNTGELFF.

CDR3 protein: CATQSPLAGGLETQYF. For the CDR3, the DNA is TGTGCCACCCAGAGCCCCCTTGCAGGGGGATTGGAGACCCAGTACTTC. The chain combines TRBV24-1 with TRBJ2-5, with TRBD1 identical over 7 bases. The CDR3 length is 16 residues. After removal of 9 bases from V and 5 bases from J, the junction contained 17 bases not matched to a gene. Germline CDR1 and CDR2: KGHDR and SFDVKD.

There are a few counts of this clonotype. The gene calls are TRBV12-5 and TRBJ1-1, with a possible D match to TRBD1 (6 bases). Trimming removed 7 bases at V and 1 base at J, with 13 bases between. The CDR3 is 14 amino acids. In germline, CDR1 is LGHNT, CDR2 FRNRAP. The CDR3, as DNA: TGTGCTAGTGCTCCTGGACAGAAGAACACTGAAGCTTTCTTT. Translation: CASAPGQKNTEAFF.

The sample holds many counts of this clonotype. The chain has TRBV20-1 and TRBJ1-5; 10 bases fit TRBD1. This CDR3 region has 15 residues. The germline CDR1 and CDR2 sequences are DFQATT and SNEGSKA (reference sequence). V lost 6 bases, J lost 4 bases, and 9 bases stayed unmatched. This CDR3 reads CSATPGQGLNQPQHF. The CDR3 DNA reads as TGCAGTGCGACTCCGGGACAGGGGCTAAATCAGCCCCAGCATTTT.

The CDR3 DNA sequence: TGTGCCAGCAGCCAAGGTCTAGGTCGAGGGGGGCAGTATTTT. Translating gives CASSQGLGRGGQYF. The V gene is TRBV14, the J gene TRBJ2-3, with a possible D match to TRBD1 (6 bases). The V end lost 1 base, the J end lost 11 bases, and 16 bases lay between the germline ends. From germline, CDR1 is SGHDN and CDR2 FVKESK. CDR3 length: 14 amino acids.

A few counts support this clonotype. The CDR3 spells CASGDPGATNEKLFF. DNA for the CDR3: TGTGCCAGCGGGGACCCGGGTGCAACTAATGAAAAACTGTTTTTT. This chain uses TRBV28 with TRBJ1-4; D might be TRBD1 (5 bases). This CDR3 spans 15 amino acids. V gave up 8 bases and J gave up 0 bases, with 13 bases separating them. The V gene's germline CDR1 is MDHEN and CDR2 SYDVKM.

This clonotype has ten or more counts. DNA for the CDR3: TGTGCCAGCAGCGTACCTAATGACGGCTACACCTTC. This codes for CASSVPNDGYTF. This chain links TRBV9 with TRBJ1-2; D not resolved. Germline CDR1 reads SGDLS; CDR2 reads YYNGEE. This CDR3 region has 12 residues. The V end lost 1 base, the J end lost 8 bases, and 9 bases lay between the germline ends.

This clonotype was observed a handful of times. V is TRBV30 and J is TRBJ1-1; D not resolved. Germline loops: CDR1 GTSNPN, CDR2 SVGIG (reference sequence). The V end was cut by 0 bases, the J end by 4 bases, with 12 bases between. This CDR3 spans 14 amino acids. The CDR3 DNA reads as TGTGCCTGGAGTGTACGGCGTCGGAGCACTGAAGCTTTCTTT. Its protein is CAWSVRRRSTEAFF. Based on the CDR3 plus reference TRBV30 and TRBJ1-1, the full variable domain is SQTIHQWPATLVQPVGSPLSLECTVEGTSNPNLYWYRQAAGRGLQLLFYSVGIGQISSEVPQNLSASRPQDRQFILSSKKLLLSDSGFYLCAWSVRRRSTEAFFGQGTRLTVV.

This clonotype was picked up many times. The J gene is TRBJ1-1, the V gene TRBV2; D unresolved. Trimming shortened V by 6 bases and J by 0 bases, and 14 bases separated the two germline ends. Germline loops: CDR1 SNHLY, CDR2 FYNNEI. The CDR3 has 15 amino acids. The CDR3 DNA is TGTGCCAGCAGCCCTGGCCCAGCCTTGAACACTGAAGCTTTCTTT. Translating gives CASSPGPALNTEAFF.